This TCR beta chain appears in the sequencing data of a study of T cells in Graves' hyperthyroidism and ophthalmopathy (dated by TCRdb to between 2018 and 2020). Context from the whole study: TCR V-J signatures able to tell the groups apart were searched for in a discovery cohort of about a hundred patients, of whom more than 40 had Graves' ophthalmopathy and around 58 had stable Graves' hyperthyroidism. An independent validation cohort of 18 to 20 hyperthyroidism patients and 17 patients who later progressed to ophthalmopathy tested prospective prediction of ophthalmopathy. The 100 or so discovery patients were divided at random into training and test sets in a 7:3 ratio. Thyroid tissue and blood T-cell repertoires from roughly 6 Graves' hyperthyroidism patients were also compared in the study. Following sampling, methimazole starting at 30 mg daily was given to hyperthyroidism patients, and high-dose intravenous methylprednisolone was given to ophthalmopathy patients. According to the paper, TCR Vbeta CDR3 sequencing was carried out on 135 peripheral blood samples, which came from about 45 ophthalmopathy, some 73 hyperthyroidism and approximately 17 progressor patients. Results and caveats for the whole study, not just this receptor: In validation, progression to ophthalmopathy was predicted by the model with almost 71% sensitivity and 72% to 85% specificity, a median of approximately 6.5 months before onset. A 13 V-J signature model separated ophthalmopathy from stable hyperthyroidism, with around 90% sensitivity and about 81% specificity in cross-validation and 80%/75% in testing. Blood samples also contained most of the expanded thyroid clonotypes (frequency above 0.001), which suggests that blood repertoires may reflect thyroid immune responses. Sample size was not statistically predetermined, and investigators were not blinded to group allocation.

The TCR beta CDR3 regions were amplified from RNA transcripts. The first round of RT-PCR for the TCR CDR3 was performed with the HTBI primer set and the Qiagen OneStep RT-PCR kit. Libraries were constructed in a second round of multiplex PCR, after which size selection and purification were carried out. The libraries were sequenced on an Illumina HiSeq2000 using paired-end 100 bp reads. On the authors' methods: SOAPnuke was used to process the raw data, throwing out any read that contained adapters or uncalled bases, had a mean Phred below 15, or lacked an exact constant-primer or identifier match. High-quality paired reads were merged with COPE v1.2.5, and unique nucleotide sequences were defined as clonotypes. MiTCR v1.1 was used to align clonotypes to the IMGT TRBV, TRBD and TRBJ reference segments. The analysis was restricted to V-J combinations with a frequency above 0.0001, which together covered around 99% of the repertoires. The TCS score was defined as the ratio of F50 (clonal expansion) to E x V (chaos), calculated using BLOSUM62-based TCRdist between CDR3 peptides within each V-J. Welch's t-statistics and random forest reduced roughly 540 V-J features to roughly 13, which were used in a naive Bayes classifier (R e1071). The similarity between thyroid and blood repertoires was quantified using the Morisita-Horn index. Using fastp at Q25 and MiXCR, TCRdb reprocessed the public reads and kept productive beta chains. CDR3 protein sequences are deduplicated, and each keeps its most common genes and DNA. The V and J calls were not made by the authors but by TCRdb's processing. The sample yields 490,000 or so distinct CDR3 sequences; over 35% were counted once. Together, the top ten hold around 44% of the sample.

Note on this clonotype: The clone's antigen remains unknown. One end of the junction varies from germline; a read error may be responsible.

Patients with uncontrolled infections, other autoimmune diseases, pregnancy or lactation were excluded. Diagnoses were established on the basis of clinical symptoms, serum thyroxine and TRAb, thyroid ultrasound, and orbital computed tomography. Total RNA was extracted using Trizol reagent, and RNA quality was assessed on an Agilent 2100 Bioanalyzer. CDR1 SNHLY and CDR2 FYNNEI are derived from the germline V gene. The cysteine opens and the phenylalanine closes a CDR3 of 15 amino acids. Of the read, only the CDR3 DNA is kept; its 45 bases are in frame from base 1. This sequence uses TRBV2 and TRBJ1-6; TRBD1 matches 9 bases in the middle. The origin of this receptor is an adult woman with Graves' disease, either hyperthyroidism or ophthalmopathy (not recorded which). The sequencing sample was made of peripheral blood or thyroid tissue (not recorded which). The CDR3 region reads CASREGTGLGSPLHF. The nucleotides are TGTGCCAGCAGAGAAGGGACAGGGCTGGGATCACCCCTCCACTTT.